The 20 T cell receptor beta chains below all came from one sample that was sequenced in a study of blood T cell repertoires in COVID-19 (dated by TCRdb to between 2020 and 2021). Libraries came from the immunoSEQ multiplex PCR assay. TCRdb took over this immuneACCESS table, retaining in-frame rearrangements with V and J assigned. Such tables are incomplete; in checked studies, under half of the missing clones stem from an unresolved V gene, and the remainder is unexplained. In this sample the table shows about 190,000 clones, roughly 84% of which occur a single time. The top ten clonotypes cover about a fifth of the sample. The sequenced sample consisted of peripheral blood. These receptors all stem from a human donor in a cohort sampled during active COVID-19.

The CDR3 bases are TGTGCCAGCAGTGGGAGGAGGGGAGGTCCCTCAGAGACCCAGTACTTC. Protein: CASSGRRGGPSETQYF. The chain carries TRBV6-1 and TRBJ2-5; D is possibly TRBD2 (6 bases). This CDR3 has 16 amino acids. Trimming pared 4 bases from V and 4 bases from J, leaving 19 bases between. The germline CDR1 and CDR2 sequences are MNHNS and SASEGT.

The rearrangement joins TRBV30 to TRBJ1-1; D not certain. Germline CDR1 GTSNPN, CDR2 SVGIG (reference sequence). The germline V and J ends were trimmed by 3 bases and 6 bases, with 17 bases remaining between them. The CDR3 has 14 residues. Here the CDR3 DNA reads TGTGCCTGGAGCGGAGGATCCTCCCAATCTGAAGCTTTCTTT. Translation gives CAWSGGSSQSEAFF.

This chain uses TRBV30 with TRBJ2-5; D is uncertain. Germline lookup yields CDR1 GTSNPN and CDR2 SVGIG (reference sequence). Trimming shortened V by 2 bases and J by 3 bases, and 19 bases separated the two germline ends. This CDR3 has 16 residues. The CDR3 spells CAWSTRLTPLKETQYF. The DNA for the CDR3 is TGTGCCTGGAGTACTCGACTGACTCCTTTAAAAGAGACCCAGTACTTC. The whole variable domain, filled in from reference TRBV30 and TRBJ2-5, reads SQTIHQWPATLVQPVGSPLSLECTVEGTSNPNLYWYRQAAGRGLQLLFYSVGIGQISSEVPQNLSASRPQDRQFILSSKKLLLSDSGFYLCAWSTRLTPLKETQYFGPGTRLLVL.

The V call is TRBV3-1 (or the pseudogene TRBV3-2), the J call TRBJ2-1; 7 nucleotides agree with TRBD2. The germline CDR1 and CDR2 sequences are LGHDT and YNNKEL (reference sequence). The CDR3 covers 13 residues. V trimming: 4 bases; J trimming: 8 bases; junction bases outside the gene matches: 5. The CDR3 bases are TGTGCCAGCAGCCGTCATAGCGGGTATGAGCAGTTCTTC. Translated: CASSRHSGYEQFF.

The V gene is TRBV2, the J gene TRBJ2-7; D remains unclear. Germline CDR1 and CDR2: SNHLY and FYNNEI. The germline V and J ends were trimmed by 4 bases and 0 bases, with 10 bases remaining between them. The CDR3 totals 14 residues. The CDR3 region has the DNA TGTGCCAGCAGTGTCCGCACAGCCTCCTACGAGCAGTACTTC. The encoded protein is CASSVRTASYEQYF. The full variable domain, its missing parts supplied by reference TRBV2 and TRBJ2-7, is EPEVTQTPSHQVTQMGQEVILRCVPISNHLYFYWYRQILGQKVEFLVSFYNNEISEKSEIFDDQFSVERPDGSNFTLKIRSTKLEDSAMYFCASSVRTASYEQYFGPGTRLTVT.

The rearrangement uses TRBV12-3 or TRBV12-4 and TRBJ2-2; weak D call: TRBD1 (5 bases). Trimming pared 3 bases from V and 6 bases from J, leaving 8 bases between. This CDR3 has 13 residues. The CDR3 nucleotides read TGTGCCAGCAGTTTTGGGGCAGCCGGGGAGCTGTTTTTT. It encodes CASSFGAAGELFF.

The DNA of the CDR3 is TGTGCCAGCAGCCGGGTCCCGAGCGGGAGCGGGGAGCTGTTTTTT. Translating it yields CASSRVPSGSGELFF. This chain connects TRBV14 to TRBJ2-2; 8 positions agree with TRBD2. CDR1 is SGHDN and CDR2 is FVKESK in the germline V gene. The CDR3 is 15 amino acids. V gave up 4 bases and J gave up 7 bases; unmatched junction bases: 8.

This chain joins TRBV29-1 and TRBJ1-2; TRBD1 is a possible D gene (6 bases). V lost 4 bases and J lost 8, with 23 bases in between. The CDR3 has 15 amino acids. Germline loops: CDR1 SQVTM, CDR2 ANQGSEA. The CDR3 sequence: CSVAPHIRGGRGYTF. The DNA of the CDR3 is TGCAGCGTTGCGCCCCATATAAGGGGGGGCCGAGGCTACACCTTC.

The chain has TRBV27 and TRBJ2-6, with D unclear. The V end lost 6 bases, the J end lost 0 bases, and 15 bases lay between the germline ends. CDR1 and CDR2 from the germline V gene are MNHEY and SMNVEV (reference sequence). This CDR3 region has 17 residues. The CDR3 nucleotides read TGTGCCAGCAGCCTTATCAGGCGTCCCTCTGGGGCCAACGTCCTGACTTTC. Amino acid sequence: CASSLIRRPSGANVLTF.

The chain carries TRBV3-1 (or the pseudogene TRBV3-2) and TRBJ2-3; tentative D call: TRBD1 (6 bases). V lost 4 bases, J lost 2 bases, and 19 bases lay in between. Germline lookup yields CDR1 LGHDT and CDR2 YNNKEL (reference sequence). The CDR3 loop spans 17 amino acids. The CDR3 coding sequence is TGTGCCAGCAGCCGGAGCCTTCAGGGGCCCTTCACAGATACGCAGTATTTT. It yields the protein CASSRSLQGPFTDTQYF.

V is TRBV11-3 and J is TRBJ1-3; D may be TRBD1 (5 bases). The ends were cut back, 0 bases at V and 0 bases at J, with 9 bases in the middle. The CDR3 runs 16 residues. The germline V gene has CDR1 SGHNT and CDR2 YENEEA. The CDR3 region is CASSLETADSGNTIYF. CDR3 coding DNA: TGTGCCAGCAGCTTAGAGACAGCTGACTCTGGAAACACCATATATTTT.

The chain employs TRBV2 and TRBJ2-5, with 9 bases aligning to TRBD2. CDR3 length: 15 residues. The germline gives CDR1 SNHLY, CDR2 FYNNEI. V gave up 2 bases and J gave up 4 bases; unmatched junction bases: 5. The chain's CDR3 is CASSEIAGVGETQYF. The CDR3 DNA sequence: TGTGCCAGCAGTGAAATAGCGGGAGTAGGAGAGACCCAGTACTTC.

The chain recombines TRBV21-1 with TRBJ2-7; TRBD1 was called by the table and not checked on the DNA. TRBV21-1 is a documented pseudogene. The CDR3 is 17 amino acids. The CDR3 loop is CASSKVSETPTSYEQYV. The CDR3 bases are TGTGCCAGCAGCAAAGTGTCTGAGACACCGACATCCTACGAGCAGTACGTC.

The J gene is TRBJ2-1, the V gene TRBV6-5, with 12 bases aligning to TRBD1. The CDR3 is 15 amino acids. V was clipped by 10 bases and J by 6 bases; unmatched bases: 10. CDR1 and CDR2 (germline): MNHEY, SVGAGI. DNA for the CDR3: TGTGCCACTACTCCGGGACAGGGGGCATCCAATGAGCAGTTCTTC. It encodes CATTPGQGASNEQFF.

The chain couples TRBV28 to TRBJ1-2, with D perhaps matching TRBD1 (5 bases). The germline CDR1 and CDR2 sequences are MDHEN and SYDVKM. Trimming stripped 5 bases from V and 2 bases from J, with 12 bases between. CDR3 length: 14 residues. This CDR3 is CASSTMGGNYGYTF. The CDR3 DNA sequence: TGTGCCAGCAGTACAATGGGGGGAAACTATGGCTACACCTTC.

The chain couples TRBV4-2 to TRBJ1-5; D call uncertain. Trimming shortened V by 1 base and J by 7 bases, and 20 bases separated the two germline ends. The CDR3 covers 17 residues. Germline loops: CDR1 LGHNA, CDR2 YNFKEQ. The DNA for the CDR3 is TGTGCCAGCAGCCAAGTTGACTGGAAAAGAGAGGAACAGCCCCAGCATTTT. It yields the protein CASSQVDWKREEQPQHF.

The CDR3 nucleotides are TGTGCCAGCAGGTACAGGACTAGCGGGACTTACAATGAGCAGTTCTTC. This encodes CASRYRTSGTYNEQFF. The chain carries TRBV27 and TRBJ2-1, with 12 bases matching TRBD2. There are 16 residues in the CDR3. From germline, CDR1 is MNHEY and CDR2 SMNVEV (reference sequence). V was clipped by 6 bases and J by 4 bases; unmatched bases: 7.

The chain couples TRBV5-8 to TRBJ2-2; 7 bases match TRBD1. The CDR3 has 16 amino acids. The junction had 6 bases not matched to a gene; V was cut back by 0 bases and J by 4 bases. CDR1 is SGHTS, CDR2 YDEGEE, per germline. CDR3 sequence (DNA): TGTGCCAGCAGCTTGGGGGACAGCCTCTTCACCGGGGAGCTGTTTTTT. Protein sequence: CASSLGDSLFTGELFF.

This clone was seen once. The CDR3 spells CASSETGYEQYF. DNA for the CDR3: TGCGCCAGCAGTGAAACGGGATACGAGCAGTACTTC. The chain couples TRBV10-2 to TRBJ2-7, with D tentatively TRBD2 (5 bases). This CDR3 contains 12 residues. V was pared by 3 bases and J by 4 bases, with 7 bases between. Germline V lookup: CDR1 WSHSY, CDR2 SAAADI.

This clone was seen a single time. The chain links TRBV27 to TRBJ2-7; the D gene is possibly TRBD1 (6 bases). The CDR3 is 15 residues long. V lost 8 bases and J 3 bases, leaving 20 bases between the germline ends. Germline V gives CDR1 MNHEY, CDR2 SMNVEV (reference sequence). The CDR3, as DNA: TGTGCCAGCTCGGTCCCAGGGGCGGGTTTCTACGAGCAGTACTTC. Translating gives CASSVPGAGFYEQYF.